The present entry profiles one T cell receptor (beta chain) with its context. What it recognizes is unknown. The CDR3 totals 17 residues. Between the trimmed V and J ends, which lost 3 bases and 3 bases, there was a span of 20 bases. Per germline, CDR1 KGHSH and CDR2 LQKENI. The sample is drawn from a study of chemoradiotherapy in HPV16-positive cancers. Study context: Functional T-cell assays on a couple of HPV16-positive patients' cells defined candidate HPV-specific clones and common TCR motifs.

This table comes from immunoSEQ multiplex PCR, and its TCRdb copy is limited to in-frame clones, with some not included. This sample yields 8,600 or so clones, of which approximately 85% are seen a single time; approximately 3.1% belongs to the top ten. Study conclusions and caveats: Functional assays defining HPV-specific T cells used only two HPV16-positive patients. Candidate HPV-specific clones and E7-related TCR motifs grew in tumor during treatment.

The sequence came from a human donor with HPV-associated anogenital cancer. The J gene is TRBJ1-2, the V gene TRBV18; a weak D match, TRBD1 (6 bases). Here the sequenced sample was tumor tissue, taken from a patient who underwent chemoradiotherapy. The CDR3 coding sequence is TGTGCCAGCTCACCTCGTCCACGGGCGTCAGGGGACTATGGCTACACCTTC. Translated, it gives CASSPRPRASGDYGYTF. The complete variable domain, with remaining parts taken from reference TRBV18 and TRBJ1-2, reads NAGVMQNPRHLVRRRGQEARLRCSPMKGHSHVYWYRQLPEEGLKFMVYLQKENIIDESGMPKERFSAEFPKEGPSILRIQQVVRGDSAAYFCASSPRPRASGDYGYTFGSGTRLTVV.